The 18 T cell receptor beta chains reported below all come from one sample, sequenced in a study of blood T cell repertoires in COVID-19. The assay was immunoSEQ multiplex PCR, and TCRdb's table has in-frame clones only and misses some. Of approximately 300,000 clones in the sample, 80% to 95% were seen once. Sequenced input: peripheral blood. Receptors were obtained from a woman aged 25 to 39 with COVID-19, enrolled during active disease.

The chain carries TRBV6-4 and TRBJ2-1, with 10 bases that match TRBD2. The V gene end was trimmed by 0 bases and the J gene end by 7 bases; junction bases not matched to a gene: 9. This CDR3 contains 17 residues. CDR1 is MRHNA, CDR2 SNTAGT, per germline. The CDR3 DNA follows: TGTGCCAGCAGTGACTCCCCACTAGCGGGACTAAGGAATGAGCAGTTCTTC. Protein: CASSDSPLAGLRNEQFF.

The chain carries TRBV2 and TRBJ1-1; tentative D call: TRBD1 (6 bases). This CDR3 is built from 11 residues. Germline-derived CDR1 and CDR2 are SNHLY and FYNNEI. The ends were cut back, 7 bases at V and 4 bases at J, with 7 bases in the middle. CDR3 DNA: TGTGCCAGCATAGGGGGCACTGAAGCTTTCTTT. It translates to CASIGGTEAFF.

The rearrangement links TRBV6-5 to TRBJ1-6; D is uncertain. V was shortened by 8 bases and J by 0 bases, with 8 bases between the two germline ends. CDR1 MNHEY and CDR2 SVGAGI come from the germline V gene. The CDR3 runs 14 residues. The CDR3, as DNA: TGTGCCAGCCTCGGGATCTCCTATAATTCACCCCTCCACTTT. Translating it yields CASLGISYNSPLHF.

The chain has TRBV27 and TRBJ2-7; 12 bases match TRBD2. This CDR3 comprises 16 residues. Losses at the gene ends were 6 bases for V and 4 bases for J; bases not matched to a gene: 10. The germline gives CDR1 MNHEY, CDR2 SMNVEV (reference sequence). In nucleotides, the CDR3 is TGTGCCAGCAGACCCCTAGCGGGAGGGCCGGGATACGAGCAGTACTTC. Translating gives CASRPLAGGPGYEQYF.

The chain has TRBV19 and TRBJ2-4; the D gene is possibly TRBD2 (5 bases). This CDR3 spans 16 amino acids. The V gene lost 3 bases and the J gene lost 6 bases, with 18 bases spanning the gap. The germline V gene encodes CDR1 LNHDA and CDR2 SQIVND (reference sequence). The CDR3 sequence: CASSIRQIPGRNIQYF. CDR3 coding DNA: TGTGCCAGTAGTATTAGACAAATCCCGGGGAGAAACATTCAGTACTTC. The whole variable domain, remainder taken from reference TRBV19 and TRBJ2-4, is DGGITQSPKYLFRKEGQNVTLSCEQNLNHDAMYWYRQDPGQGLRLIYYSQIVNDFQKGDIAEGYSVSREKKESFPLTVTSAQKNPTAFYLCASSIRQIPGRNIQYFGAGTRLSVL.

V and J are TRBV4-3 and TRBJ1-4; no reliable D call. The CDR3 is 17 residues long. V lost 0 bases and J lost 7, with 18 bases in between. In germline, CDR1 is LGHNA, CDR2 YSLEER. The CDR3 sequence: CASSQDHVRPGGEKLFF. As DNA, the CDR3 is TGCGCCAGCAGCCAAGATCACGTAAGGCCCGGAGGTGAAAAACTGTTTTTT.

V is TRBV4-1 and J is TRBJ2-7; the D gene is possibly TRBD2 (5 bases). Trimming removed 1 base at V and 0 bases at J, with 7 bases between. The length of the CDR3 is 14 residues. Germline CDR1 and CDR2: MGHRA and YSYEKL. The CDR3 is CASSQGLASYEQYF. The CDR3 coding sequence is TGCGCCAGCAGCCAAGGCCTAGCCTCCTACGAGCAGTACTTC.

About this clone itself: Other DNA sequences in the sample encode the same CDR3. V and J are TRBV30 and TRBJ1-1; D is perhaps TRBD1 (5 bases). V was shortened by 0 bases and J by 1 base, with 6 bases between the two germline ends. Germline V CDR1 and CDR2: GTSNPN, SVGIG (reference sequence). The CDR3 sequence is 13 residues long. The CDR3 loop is CAWSVRGNTEAFF. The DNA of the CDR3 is TGTGCCTGGAGTGTAAGGGGGAACACTGAAGCTTTCTTT.

This CDR3 reads CASSGRELSSYNEQFF. The DNA of the CDR3 is TGTGCCAGCAGCGGGAGGGAATTAAGCTCCTACAATGAGCAGTTCTTC. The V call is TRBV5-8, the J call TRBJ2-1, with 7 nucleotides matching TRBD2. The length of the CDR3 is 16 residues. The junction had 7 bases not matched to a gene; V was cut back by 4 bases and J by 0 bases. From germline, CDR1 is SGHTS and CDR2 YDEGEE.

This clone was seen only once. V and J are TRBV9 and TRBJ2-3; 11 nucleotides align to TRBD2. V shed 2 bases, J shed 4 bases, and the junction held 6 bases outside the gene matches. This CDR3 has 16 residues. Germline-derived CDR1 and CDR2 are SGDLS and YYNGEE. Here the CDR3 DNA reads TGTGCCAGCAGCGTTACCCCACTAGCGGGAGCAGATACGCAGTATTTT. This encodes CASSVTPLAGADTQYF.

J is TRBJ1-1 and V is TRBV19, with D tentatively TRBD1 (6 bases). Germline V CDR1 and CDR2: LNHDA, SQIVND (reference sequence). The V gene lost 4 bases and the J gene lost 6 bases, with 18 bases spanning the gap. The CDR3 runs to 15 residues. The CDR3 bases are TGTGCCAGTAGTAGTCAGGGGTCGCCGAGTGCTGAAGCTTTCTTT. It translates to CASSSQGSPSAEAFF.

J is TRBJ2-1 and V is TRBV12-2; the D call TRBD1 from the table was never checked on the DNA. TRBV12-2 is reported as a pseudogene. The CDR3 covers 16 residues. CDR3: CASRSSGAWRGNEQFF. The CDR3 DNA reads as TGTGCAAGTCGCTCTTCAGGGGCTTGGAGAGGCAATGAGCAGTTCTTC.

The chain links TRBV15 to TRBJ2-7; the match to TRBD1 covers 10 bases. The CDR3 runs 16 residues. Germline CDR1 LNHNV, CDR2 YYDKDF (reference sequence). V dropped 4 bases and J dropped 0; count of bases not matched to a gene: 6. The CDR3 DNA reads TGTGCCACCAGCACCGAGGGACAGGGGAACTCCTACGAGCAGTACTTC. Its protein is CATSTEGQGNSYEQYF.

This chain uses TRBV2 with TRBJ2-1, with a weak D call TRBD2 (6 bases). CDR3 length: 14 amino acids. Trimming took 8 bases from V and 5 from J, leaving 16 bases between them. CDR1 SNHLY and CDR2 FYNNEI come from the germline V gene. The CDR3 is CASENGGADNEQFF. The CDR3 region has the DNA TGTGCCAGCGAGAACGGCGGGGCCGACAATGAGCAGTTCTTC.

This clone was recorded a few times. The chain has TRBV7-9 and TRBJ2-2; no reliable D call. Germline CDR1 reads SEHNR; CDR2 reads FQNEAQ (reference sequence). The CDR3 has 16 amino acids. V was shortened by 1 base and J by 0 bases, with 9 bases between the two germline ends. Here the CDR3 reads CASSLGLTPNTGELFF. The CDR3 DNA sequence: TGTGCCAGCAGCTTAGGACTCACTCCGAACACCGGGGAGCTGTTTTTT.

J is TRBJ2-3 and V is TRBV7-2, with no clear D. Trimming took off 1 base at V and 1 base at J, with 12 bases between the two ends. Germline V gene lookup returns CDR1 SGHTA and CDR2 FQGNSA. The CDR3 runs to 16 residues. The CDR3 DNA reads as TGTGCCAGCAGCTTAGATCTGGCGCTAGGCACAGATACGCAGTATTTT. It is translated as CASSLDLALGTDTQYF.

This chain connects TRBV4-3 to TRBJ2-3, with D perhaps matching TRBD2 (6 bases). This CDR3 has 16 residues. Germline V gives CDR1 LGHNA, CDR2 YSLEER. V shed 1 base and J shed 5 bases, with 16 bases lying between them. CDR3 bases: TGCGCCAGCAGCCAAGCCCCGCCCGGAGGGGTAGATACGCAGTATTTT. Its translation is CASSQAPPGGVDTQYF.

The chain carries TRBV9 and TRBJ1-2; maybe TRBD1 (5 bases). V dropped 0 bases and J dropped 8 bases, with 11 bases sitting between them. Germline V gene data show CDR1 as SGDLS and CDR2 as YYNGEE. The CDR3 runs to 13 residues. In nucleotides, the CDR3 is TGTGCCAGCAGCGTAGATGGAAGGGGCGGCTACACCTTC. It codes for CASSVDGRGGYTF.